This T cell receptor beta chain was found in a study of blood T cell repertoires in COVID-19. Some clones are missing from TCRdb's copy, which holds only in-frame ones; the method was immunoSEQ multiplex PCR. Among fewer than 110,000 clones listed, roughly 80% were seen once. Germline V gene lookup returns CDR1 SGHRS and CDR2 YFSETQ. The J segment lost 0 bases and the V segment lost 1 base, leaving 4 bases of the junction unmatched. CDR3 length: 16 residues. This clone has a single count. The TCR originated in a human donor in a cohort sampled during active COVID-19. Material: peripheral blood. The chain is built from TRBV5-1 and TRBJ2-3; 8 positions match TRBD2. CDR3 region: CASSLSGGRSTDTQYF. The CDR3 DNA is TGCGCCAGCAGCTTGAGCGGCGGGAGGAGCACAGATACGCAGTATTTT.